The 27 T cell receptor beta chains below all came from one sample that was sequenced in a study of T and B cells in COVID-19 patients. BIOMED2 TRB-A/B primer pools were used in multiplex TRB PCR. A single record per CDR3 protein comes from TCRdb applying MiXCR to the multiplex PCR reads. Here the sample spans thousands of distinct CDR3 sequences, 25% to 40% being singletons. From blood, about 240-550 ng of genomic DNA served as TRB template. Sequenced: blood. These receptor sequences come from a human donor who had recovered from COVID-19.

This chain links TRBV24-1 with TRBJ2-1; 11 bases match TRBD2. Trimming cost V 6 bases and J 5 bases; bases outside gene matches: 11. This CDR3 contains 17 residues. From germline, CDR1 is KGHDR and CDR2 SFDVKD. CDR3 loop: CATSKHSGGAYHNEQFF. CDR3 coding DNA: TGTGCCACCAGTAAACATAGCGGGGGGGCCTACCACAATGAGCAGTTCTTC.

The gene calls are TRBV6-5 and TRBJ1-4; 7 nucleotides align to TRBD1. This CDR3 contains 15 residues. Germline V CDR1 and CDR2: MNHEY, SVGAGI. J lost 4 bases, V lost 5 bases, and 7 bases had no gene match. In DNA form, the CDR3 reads TGTGCCAGCAGTCGAACCGGGACAGATAATGAAAAACTGTTTTTT. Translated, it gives CASSRTGTDNEKLFF.

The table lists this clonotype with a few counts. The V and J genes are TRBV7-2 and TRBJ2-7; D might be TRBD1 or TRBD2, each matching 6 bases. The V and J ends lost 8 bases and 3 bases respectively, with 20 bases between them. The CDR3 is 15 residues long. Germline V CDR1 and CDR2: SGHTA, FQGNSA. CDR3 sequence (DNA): TGTGCCAGCTCAAGGACGGGGGCCTTGGGCTACGAGCAGTACTTC. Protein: CASSRTGALGYEQYF. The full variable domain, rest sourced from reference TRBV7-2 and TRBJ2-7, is GAGVSQSPSNKVTEKGKDVELRCDPISGHTALYWYRQSLGQGLEFLIYFQGNSAPDKSGLPSDRFSAERTGGSVSTLTIQRTQQEDSAVYLCASSRTGALGYEQYFGPGTRLTVT.

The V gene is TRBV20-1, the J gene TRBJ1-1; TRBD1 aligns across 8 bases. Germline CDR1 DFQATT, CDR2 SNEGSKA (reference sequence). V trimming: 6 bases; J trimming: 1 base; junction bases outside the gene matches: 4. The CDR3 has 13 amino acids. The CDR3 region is CSARGTGNTEAFF. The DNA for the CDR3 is TGCAGTGCCCGCGGGACAGGGAACACTGAAGCTTTCTTT.

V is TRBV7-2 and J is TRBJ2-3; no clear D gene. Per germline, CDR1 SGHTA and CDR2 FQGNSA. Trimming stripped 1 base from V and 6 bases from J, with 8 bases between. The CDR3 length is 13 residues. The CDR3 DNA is TGTGCCAGCAGCTTAGATTACGGGGATACGCAGTATTTT. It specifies CASSLDYGDTQYF.

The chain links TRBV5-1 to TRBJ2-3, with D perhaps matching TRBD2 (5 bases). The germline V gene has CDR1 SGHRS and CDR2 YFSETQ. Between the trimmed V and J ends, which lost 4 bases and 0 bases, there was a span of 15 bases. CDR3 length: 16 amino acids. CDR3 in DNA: TGCGCCAGCAGCACAAGGACTTTCCCTAGCACAGATACGCAGTATTTT. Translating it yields CASSTRTFPSTDTQYF.

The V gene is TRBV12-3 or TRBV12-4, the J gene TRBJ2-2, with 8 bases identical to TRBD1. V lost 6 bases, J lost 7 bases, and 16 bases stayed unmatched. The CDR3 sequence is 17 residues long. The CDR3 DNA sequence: TGTGCCAGCAGCCCTAAGTCAGGGGGCCCCTTCTTCGGGGAGCTGTTTTTT. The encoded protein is CASSPKSGGPFFGELFF.

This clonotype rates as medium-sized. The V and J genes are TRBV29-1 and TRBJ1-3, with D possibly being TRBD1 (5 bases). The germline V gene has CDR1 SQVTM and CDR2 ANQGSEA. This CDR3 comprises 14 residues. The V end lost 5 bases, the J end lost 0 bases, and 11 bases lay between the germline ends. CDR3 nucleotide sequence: TGCAGCGTTAAGACAGTCTCCTCTGGAAACACCATATATTTT. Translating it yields CSVKTVSSGNTIYF.

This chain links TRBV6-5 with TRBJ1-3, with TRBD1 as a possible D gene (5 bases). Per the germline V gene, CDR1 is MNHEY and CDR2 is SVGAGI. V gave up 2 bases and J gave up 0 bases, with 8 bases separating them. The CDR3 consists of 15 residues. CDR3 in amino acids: CASSYRGPSGNTIYF. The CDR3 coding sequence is TGTGCCAGCAGTTACAGGGGTCCCTCTGGAAACACCATATATTTT.

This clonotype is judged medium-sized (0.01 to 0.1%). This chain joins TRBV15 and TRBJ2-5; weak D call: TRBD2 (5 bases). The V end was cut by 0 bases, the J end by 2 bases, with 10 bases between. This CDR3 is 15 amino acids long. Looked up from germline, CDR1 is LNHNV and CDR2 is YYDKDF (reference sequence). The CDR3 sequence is CATSRDLGKQETQYF. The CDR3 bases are TGTGCCACCAGCAGAGACCTCGGGAAGCAAGAGACCCAGTACTTC.

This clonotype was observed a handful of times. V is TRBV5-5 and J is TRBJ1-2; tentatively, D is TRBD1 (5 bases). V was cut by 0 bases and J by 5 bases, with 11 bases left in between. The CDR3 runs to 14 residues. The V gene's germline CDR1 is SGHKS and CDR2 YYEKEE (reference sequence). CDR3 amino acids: CASSLETGRYGYTF. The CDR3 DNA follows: TGTGCCAGCAGCTTGGAAACAGGACGATATGGCTACACCTTC.

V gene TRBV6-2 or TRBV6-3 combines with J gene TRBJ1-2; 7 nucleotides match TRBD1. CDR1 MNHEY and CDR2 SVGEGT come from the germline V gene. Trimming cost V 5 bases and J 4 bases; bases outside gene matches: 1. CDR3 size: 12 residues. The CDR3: CASSGDSYGYTF. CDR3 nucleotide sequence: TGTGCCAGCAGTGGGGACAGCTATGGCTACACCTTC.

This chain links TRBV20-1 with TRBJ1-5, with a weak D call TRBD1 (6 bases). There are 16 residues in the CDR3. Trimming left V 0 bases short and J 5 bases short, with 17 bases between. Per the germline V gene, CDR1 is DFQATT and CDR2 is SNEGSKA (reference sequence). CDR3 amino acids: CSARDPVSGVDQPQHF. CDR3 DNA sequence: TGCAGTGCTAGAGATCCGGTATCAGGGGTAGATCAGCCCCAGCATTTT.

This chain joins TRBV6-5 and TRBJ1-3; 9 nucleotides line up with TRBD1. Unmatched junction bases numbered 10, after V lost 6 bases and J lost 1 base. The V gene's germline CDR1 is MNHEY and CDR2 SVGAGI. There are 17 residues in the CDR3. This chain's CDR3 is CASRARRDRESGNTIYF. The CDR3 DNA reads TGTGCCAGCAGAGCACGCCGGGACAGGGAATCTGGAAACACCATATATTTT.

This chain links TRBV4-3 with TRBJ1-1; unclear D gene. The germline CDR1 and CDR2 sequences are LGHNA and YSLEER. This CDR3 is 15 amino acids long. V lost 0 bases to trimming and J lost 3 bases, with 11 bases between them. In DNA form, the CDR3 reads TGCGCCAGCAGCCAAGAGATGGGCAGTTACACTGAAGCTTTCTTT. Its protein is CASSQEMGSYTEAFF.

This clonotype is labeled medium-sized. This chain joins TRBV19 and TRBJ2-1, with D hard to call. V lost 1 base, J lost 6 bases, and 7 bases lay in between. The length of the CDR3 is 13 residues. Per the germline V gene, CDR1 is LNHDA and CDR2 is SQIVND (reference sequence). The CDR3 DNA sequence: TGTGCCAGTAGTATAGCCTACTTCAATGAGCAGTTCTTC. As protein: CASSIAYFNEQFF.

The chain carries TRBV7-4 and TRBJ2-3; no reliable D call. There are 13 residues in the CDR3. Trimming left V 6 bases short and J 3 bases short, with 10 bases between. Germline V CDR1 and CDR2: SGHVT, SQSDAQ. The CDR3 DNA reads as TGTGCCAGCAGTCCTACCCAAACAGATACGCAGTATTTT. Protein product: CASSPTQTDTQYF.

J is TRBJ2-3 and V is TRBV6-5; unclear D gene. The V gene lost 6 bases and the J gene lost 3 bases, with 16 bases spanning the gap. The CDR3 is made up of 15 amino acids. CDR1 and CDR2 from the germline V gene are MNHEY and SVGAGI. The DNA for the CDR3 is TGTGCCAGCAGCACCAGTTGGGGTCGTACAGATACGCAGTATTTT. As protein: CASSTSWGRTDTQYF.

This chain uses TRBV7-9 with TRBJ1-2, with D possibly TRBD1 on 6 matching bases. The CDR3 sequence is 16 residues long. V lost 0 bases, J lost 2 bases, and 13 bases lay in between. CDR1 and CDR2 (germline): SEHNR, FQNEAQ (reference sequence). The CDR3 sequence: CASSLANREINYGYTF. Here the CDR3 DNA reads TGTGCCAGCAGCTTAGCGAACAGGGAAATCAACTATGGCTACACCTTC.

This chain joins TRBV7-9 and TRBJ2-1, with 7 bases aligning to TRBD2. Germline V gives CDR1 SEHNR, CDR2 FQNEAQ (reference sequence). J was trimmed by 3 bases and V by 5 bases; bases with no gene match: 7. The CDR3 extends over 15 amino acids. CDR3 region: CASSPGTTHYNEQFF. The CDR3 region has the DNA TGTGCCAGCAGCCCCGGGACTACACACTACAATGAGCAGTTCTTC.

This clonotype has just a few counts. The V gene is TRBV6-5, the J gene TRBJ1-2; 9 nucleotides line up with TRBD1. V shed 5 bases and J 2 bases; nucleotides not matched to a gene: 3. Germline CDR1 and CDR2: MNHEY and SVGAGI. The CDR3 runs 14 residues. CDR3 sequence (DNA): TGTGCCAGCAGTCCCGGACAGGGGAACTATGGCTACACCTTC. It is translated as CASSPGQGNYGYTF.

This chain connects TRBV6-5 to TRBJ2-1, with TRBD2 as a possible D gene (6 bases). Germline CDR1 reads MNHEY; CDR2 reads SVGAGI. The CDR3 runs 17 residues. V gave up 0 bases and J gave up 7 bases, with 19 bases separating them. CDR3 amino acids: CASSYSNRGGFGNEQFF. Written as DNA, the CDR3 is TGTGCCAGCAGTTACTCGAACCGGGGAGGTTTTGGGAATGAGCAGTTCTTC.

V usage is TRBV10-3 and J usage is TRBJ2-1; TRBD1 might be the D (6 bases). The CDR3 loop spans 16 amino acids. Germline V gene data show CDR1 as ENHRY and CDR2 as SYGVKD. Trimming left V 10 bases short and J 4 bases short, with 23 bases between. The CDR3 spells CASRGPPRGLYNEQFF. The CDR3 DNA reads TGTGCCAGCAGGGGACCACCTCGGGGTCTTTACAATGAGCAGTTCTTC.

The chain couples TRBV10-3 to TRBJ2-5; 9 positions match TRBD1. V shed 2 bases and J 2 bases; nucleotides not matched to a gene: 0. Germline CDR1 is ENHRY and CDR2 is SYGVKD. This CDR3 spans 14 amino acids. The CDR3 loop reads CAISEDRGQETQYF. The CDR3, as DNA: TGTGCCATCAGTGAGGACAGGGGGCAAGAGACCCAGTACTTC.

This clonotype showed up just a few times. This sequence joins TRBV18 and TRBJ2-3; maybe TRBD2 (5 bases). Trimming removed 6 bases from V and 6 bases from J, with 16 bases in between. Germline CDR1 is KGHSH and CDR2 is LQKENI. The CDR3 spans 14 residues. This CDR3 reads CASSPEGGWDTQYF. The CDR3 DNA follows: TGTGCCAGCTCTCCCGAGGGCGGATGGGATACGCAGTATTTT.

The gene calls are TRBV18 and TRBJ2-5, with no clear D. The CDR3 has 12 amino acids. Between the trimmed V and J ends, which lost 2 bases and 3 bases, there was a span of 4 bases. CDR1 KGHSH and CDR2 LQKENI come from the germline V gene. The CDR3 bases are TGTGCCAGCTCACCAGAGGAAGAGACCCAGTACTTC. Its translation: CASSPEEETQYF.

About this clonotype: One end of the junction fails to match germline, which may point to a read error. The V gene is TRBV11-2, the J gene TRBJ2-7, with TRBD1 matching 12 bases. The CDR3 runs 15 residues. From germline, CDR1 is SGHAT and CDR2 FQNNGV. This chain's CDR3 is CASSLETGTGGPAFF. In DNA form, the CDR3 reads TGTGCCAGCAGCTTAGAGACCGGGACAGGGGGCCCTGCCTTCTTC.